The 23 T cell receptor beta chains reported below all come from one sample, sequenced in a study of cytomegalovirus exposure and HLA in healthy donors. PCR primers comprised 60 Vbeta and 13 Jbeta primers. The assay was immunoSEQ multiplex PCR, and TCRdb's table has in-frame clones only and misses some. Of 100,000 or so clones listed, 12% to 15% are singletons. The sequenced material came from PBMCs. The origin of the receptors is a female donor in good health and CMV-seronegative.

The rearrangement uses TRBV5-4 and TRBJ1-1; D remains unclear. CDR3 length equals 13 residues. In germline, CDR1 is SGHNT, CDR2 YYREEE (reference sequence). The V and J ends lost 0 bases and 3 bases respectively, with 6 bases between them. The CDR3 protein is CASSLDMYTEAFF. Here the CDR3 DNA reads TGTGCCAGCAGCTTGGATATGTACACTGAAGCTTTCTTT.

A few counts support this clone. The chain employs TRBV9 and TRBJ1-6; D gene ambiguous. The CDR3 consists of 16 residues. Germline CDR1 reads SGDLS; CDR2 reads YYNGEE. Trimming left V 5 bases short and J 6 bases short, with 18 bases between. The CDR3 nucleotides read TGTGCCAGCAGTCTAACGGTGGGTTCGGGTAATTCACCCCTCCACTTT. It encodes CASSLTVGSGNSPLHF. Variable domain in full (rest from reference TRBV9 and TRBJ1-6): DSGVTQTPKHLITATGQRVTLRCSPRSGDLSVYWYQQSLDQGLQFLIQYYNGEERAKGNILERFSAQQFPDLHSELNLSSLELGDSALYFCASSLTVGSGNSPLHFGNGTRLTVT.

The chain couples TRBV11-2 to TRBJ2-7, with 9 bases matching TRBD2. In germline, CDR1 is SGHAT, CDR2 FQNNGV. CDR3 length: 14 amino acids. J gave up 3 bases and V 6 bases, and 6 bases lay outside the gene matches. CDR3 bases: TGTGCCAGCAGAGGTAGCGGGAGTGTCTACGAGCAGTACTTC. Its translation: CASRGSGSVYEQYF.

The J gene is TRBJ2-5, the V gene TRBV5-1; 7 bases agree with TRBD1. Germline CDR1 SGHRS, CDR2 YFSETQ. J gave up 2 bases and V 4 bases, and 5 bases lay outside the gene matches. This CDR3 has 14 amino acids. CDR3 protein: CASSPDRTQETQYF. The CDR3 nucleotides read TGCGCCAGCAGCCCGGACAGGACTCAAGAGACCCAGTACTTC.

The chain joins TRBV7-9 to TRBJ2-4; D call uncertain. Trimming removed 5 bases from V and 0 bases from J, with 8 bases in between. The CDR3 totals 14 residues. The germline V gene encodes CDR1 SEHNR and CDR2 FQNEAQ (reference sequence). The CDR3 region has the DNA TGTGCCAGCAGCCCGGTCGAAGCCAAAAACATTCAGTACTTC. This translates into CASSPVEAKNIQYF.

This clone has just a few counts. The chain employs TRBV6-5 and TRBJ1-4; D may be TRBD1 (5 bases). The CDR3 has 13 residues. The V gene lost 6 bases and the J gene lost 5 bases, with 10 bases spanning the gap. CDR1 is MNHEY and CDR2 is SVGAGI in the germline V gene. Here the CDR3 DNA reads TGTGCCAGCAGGCCGACAGAAAATGAAAAACTGTTTTTT. It is translated as CASRPTENEKLFF.

V and J are TRBV19 and TRBJ2-2; 12 bases align to TRBD2. This CDR3 has 19 residues. From germline, CDR1 is LNHDA and CDR2 SQIVND (reference sequence). Germline trimming cut 5 bases from V and 6 bases from J; bases unmatched to any gene: 16. The CDR3 loop reads CASSPRLAGARKVAGELFF. CDR3 nucleotide sequence: TGTGCCAGTAGTCCGAGACTAGCGGGGGCCCGGAAAGTAGCCGGGGAGCTGTTTTTT.

CDR3 sequence (DNA): TGTGCCAGCAGGAGCGGGGGGACATACACAGATACGCAGTATTTT. Translating gives CASRSGGTYTDTQYF. The J gene is TRBJ2-3, the V gene TRBV6-5, with TRBD2 matching 9 bases. V trimming: 6 bases; J trimming: 2 bases; junction bases outside the gene matches: 6. Germline V lookup: CDR1 MNHEY, CDR2 SVGAGI. The CDR3 runs to 15 residues.

The J gene is TRBJ1-5, the V gene TRBV30; unclear D gene. Trimming cost V 0 bases and J 5 bases, with 14 bases left between them. The CDR3 covers 15 residues. The V gene's germline CDR1 is GTSNPN and CDR2 SVGIG (reference sequence). This CDR3 is CAWSVRTGSYQPQHF. CDR3 nucleotide sequence: TGTGCCTGGAGTGTACGAACGGGGTCCTATCAGCCCCAGCATTTT.

This clone was seen only a few times. The chain couples TRBV5-8 to TRBJ2-3; D uncertain. The CDR3 runs 12 residues. V lost 4 bases to trimming and J lost 1 base, with 4 bases between them. Looked up from germline, CDR1 is SGHTS and CDR2 is YDEGEE. The chain's CDR3 is CASSRRTDTQYF. The DNA for the CDR3 is TGTGCCAGCAGCCGTCGCACAGATACGCAGTATTTT.

This clone was counted only a few times. The chain couples TRBV10-3 to TRBJ1-4; the match to TRBD1 covers 7 bases. V trimming: 2 bases; J trimming: 8 bases; junction bases outside the gene matches: 11. The CDR3 covers 16 residues. Per germline, CDR1 ENHRY and CDR2 SYGVKD. This CDR3 reads CAISERRQGSEEKLFF. The CDR3 DNA sequence: TGTGCCATCAGTGAGCGGCGACAGGGTTCAGAAGAAAAACTGTTTTTT.

V usage is TRBV5-4 and J usage is TRBJ1-4; TRBD1 agrees at 10 bases. The CDR3 is 16 residues long. Germline V gene sequence: CDR1 SGHNT, CDR2 YYREEE (reference sequence). V lost 3 bases and J lost 0; bases outside the gene matches: 2. The CDR3 protein is CASSSGQGATNEKLFF. The DNA of the CDR3 is TGTGCCAGCAGCTCAGGACAGGGGGCAACTAATGAAAAACTGTTTTTT. The whole variable domain, filled in from reference TRBV5-4 and TRBJ1-4, reads ETGVTQSPTHLIKTRGQQVTLRCSSQSGHNTVSWYQQALGQGPQFIFQYYREEENGRGNFPPRFSGLQFPNYSSELNVNALELDDSALYLCASSSGQGATNEKLFFGSGTQLSVL.

A few counts support this clone. The chain employs TRBV7-9 and TRBJ1-2; 9 nucleotides align to TRBD1. Germline CDR1 reads SEHNR; CDR2 reads FQNEAQ (reference sequence). Trimming removed 5 bases from V and 5 bases from J; junction bases left unmatched: 9. The CDR3 is 15 residues long. This CDR3 is CASSQGQGEGYGYTF. DNA of the CDR3: TGTGCCAGCAGCCAGGGACAGGGAGAAGGGTATGGCTACACCTTC. Drawing the rest from reference TRBV7-9 and TRBJ1-2, the complete variable domain is DTGVSQNPRHKITKRGQNVTFRCDPISEHNRLYWYRQTLGQGPEFLTYFQNEAQLEKSRLLSDRFSAERPKGSFSTLEIQRTEQGDSAMYLCASSQGQGEGYGYTFGSGTRLTVV.

This clone was seen only a few times. The chain carries TRBV27 and TRBJ1-2, with D perhaps TRBD1 (6 bases). Per germline, CDR1 MNHEY and CDR2 SMNVEV (reference sequence). The CDR3 is 16 amino acids. With 5 bases removed from V and 3 bases from J, the gap between germline ends came to 19 bases. The DNA of the CDR3 is TGTGCCAGCAGTACGGGACAAGGATGGGTAGACTATGGCTACACCTTC. Translated: CASSTGQGWVDYGYTF.

Only a few counts were recorded for this clone. The gene calls are TRBV5-1 and TRBJ2-7; TRBD1 is a possible D gene (6 bases). Germline CDR1 is SGHRS and CDR2 is YFSETQ. The CDR3 covers 17 residues. Trimming took 3 bases from V and 7 from J, leaving 26 bases between them. CDR3 loop: CASSSNPRGRGVEEQYF. Here the CDR3 DNA reads TGCGCCAGCAGCTCAAACCCCCGGGGCAGGGGAGTGGAGGAGCAGTACTTC.

The chain is built from TRBV4-2 and TRBJ2-3; 11 nucleotides agree with TRBD2. CDR3 length: 19 residues. V trimming: 1 base; J trimming: 0 bases; junction bases outside the gene matches: 9. Per the germline V gene, CDR1 is LGHNA and CDR2 is YNFKEQ. Written as DNA, the CDR3 is TGTGCCAGCAGCCAAGTCGTAGGGACTAGCGGCTATAGCACAGATACGCAGTATTTT. This translates into CASSQVVGTSGYSTDTQYF.

The table lists this clone with a few counts. V and J are TRBV5-4 and TRBJ1-2, with D maybe TRBD1 (6 bases). Germline CDR1 reads SGHNT; CDR2 reads YYREEE (reference sequence). V lost 5 bases and J lost 5, with 19 bases in between. This CDR3 is 15 amino acids long. CDR3 coding DNA: TGTGCCAGCAGGCAGGACAGCCTAACAAATTATGGCTACACCTTC. It translates to CASRQDSLTNYGYTF.

This clone was counted a few times. This sequence joins TRBV27 and TRBJ2-3; D gene uncertain. V lost 6 bases to trimming and J lost 1 base, with 2 bases between them. The CDR3 contains 11 residues. Germline CDR1 is MNHEY and CDR2 is SMNVEV (reference sequence). This chain's CDR3 is CASSCTDTQYF. CDR3 DNA sequence: TGTGCCAGCAGCTGCACAGATACGCAGTATTTT.

The chain joins TRBV18 to TRBJ2-2; D call uncertain. Germline CDR1 KGHSH, CDR2 LQKENI. There are 15 residues in the CDR3. The V and J ends lost 3 bases and 3 bases respectively, with 11 bases between them. CDR3 coding DNA: TGTGCCAGCTCACCTGTCCGCGCGGACACCGGGGAGCTGTTTTTT. Its protein is CASSPVRADTGELFF.

In the case of this clone: The missing conserved phenylalanine or tryptophan at the end of this CDR3 makes a read error likely. Because the CDR3's place on the DNA is in doubt, the DNA is left out and the CDR3 is given as listed by TCRdb. Here the CDR3 reads CSESPQGSMP. The chain links TRBV29-1 to TRBJ2-7; the D call of TRBD1 is as the table states it, not checked on the DNA. Germline V gene data show CDR1 as SQVTM and CDR2 as ANQGSEA. A total of 10 residues make up the CDR3, ends included.

The chain has TRBV6-1 and TRBJ1-1, with 7 bases aligning to TRBD1. The germline CDR1 and CDR2 sequences are MNHNS and SASEGT. V lost 8 bases and J lost 3; bases outside the gene matches: 6. This CDR3 spans 13 amino acids. CDR3 amino acids: CASGEDRDTEAFF. The CDR3 nucleotides are TGTGCCAGCGGCGAAGACAGGGACACTGAAGCTTTCTTT.

This clone has more than one count but fewer than ten. The rearrangement links TRBV15 to TRBJ1-6, with 8 nucleotides matching TRBD1. This CDR3 has 15 residues. J gave up 8 bases and V 8 bases, and 11 bases lay outside the gene matches. Per the germline V gene, CDR1 is LNHNV and CDR2 is YYDKDF (reference sequence). The CDR3 bases are TGTGCCACCCGACCCGAGACAGGGGTTCATTCACCCCTCCACTTT. Residues: CATRPETGVHSPLHF.

This clone occurred a few times. The chain recombines TRBV29-1 with TRBJ1-2; 8 bases fit TRBD1. V lost 4 bases and J lost 8; bases outside the gene matches: 12. This CDR3 has 14 residues. The germline CDR1 and CDR2 sequences are SQVTM and ANQGSEA. The CDR3 here is CSVATSGGANGYTF. The DNA of the CDR3 is TGCAGCGTTGCCACCTCAGGGGGCGCGAACGGCTACACCTTC.